These 20 T cell receptor beta chains were all obtained from the same sample, sequenced in a study of blood T cell repertoires in COVID-19. Using immunoSEQ multiplex PCR, the repertoire was profiled, and TCRdb retains in-frame clones only, with some absent. Among approximately 470,000 clones, approximately 90% were seen once, and the ten largest hold about 0.75%. The sequenced material came from PBMCs or T cells enriched from blood (not recorded which). These receptors all come from a young woman who had recovered from COVID-19.

The rearrangement links TRBV20-1 to TRBJ2-5; D is undetermined. The CDR3 loop spans 10 amino acids. The germline gives CDR1 DFQATT, CDR2 SNEGSKA (reference sequence). V lost 6 bases, J lost 1 base, and 3 bases lay in between. CDR3 coding DNA: TGCAGTGCGAGCCAAGAGACCCAGTACTTC. Translation: CSASQETQYF.

J is TRBJ1-4 and V is TRBV30; D perhaps matches TRBD1 (6 bases). V lost 2 bases and J 1 base, leaving 14 bases between the germline ends. The CDR3 runs 16 residues. CDR1 is GTSNPN and CDR2 is SVGIG in the germline V gene (reference sequence). CDR3 sequence: CAWSTGRALTNEKLFF. CDR3 DNA: TGTGCCTGGAGTACAGGGAGGGCTTTAACTAATGAAAAACTGTTTTTT.

This clone was counted between two and nine times. This chain links TRBV7-2 with TRBJ1-6; tentatively, D is TRBD1 (5 bases). V lost 1 base to trimming and J lost 6 bases, with 7 bases between them. Germline V gene sequence: CDR1 SGHTA, CDR2 FQGNSA. This CDR3 region has 14 residues. CDR3 amino acids: CASSLEQANSPLHF. The CDR3 nucleotides read TGTGCCAGCAGCTTAGAACAGGCTAATTCACCCCTCCACTTT.

On this clone: Other nucleotide sequences in the sample specify the same CDR3. This sequence joins TRBV2 and TRBJ1-5; D might be TRBD1 (6 bases). Germline CDR1 SNHLY, CDR2 FYNNEI. V was pared by 5 bases and J by 4 bases, with 9 bases between. This CDR3 is 13 amino acids long. CDR3 bases: TGTGCCAGCAGTCGGACAGCAAATCAGCCCCAGCATTTT. Translating gives CASSRTANQPQHF.

This chain connects TRBV15 to TRBJ1-3; no clear D. The CDR3 is 15 residues long. In germline, CDR1 is LNHNV, CDR2 YYDKDF (reference sequence). Trimming removed 0 bases from V and 4 bases from J, with 10 bases in between. The CDR3 DNA reads as TGTGCCACCAGCAGAGATAAGTGGCCCGGAAACACCATATATTTT. It specifies CATSRDKWPGNTIYF.

The J gene is TRBJ1-6, the V gene TRBV5-4; D is unresolved. Trimming removed 0 bases at V and 6 bases at J, with 10 bases between. Germline CDR1 is SGHNT and CDR2 is YYREEE (reference sequence). CDR3 size: 15 residues. The CDR3 spells CASSLASLANSPLHF. CDR3 DNA: TGTGCCAGCAGCTTGGCCTCACTAGCTAATTCACCCCTCCACTTT.

The gene calls are TRBV10-3 and TRBJ1-1; perhaps TRBD1 as D (5 bases). This CDR3 spans 17 amino acids. Per the germline V gene, CDR1 is ENHRY and CDR2 is SYGVKD. Trimming removed 4 bases from V and 0 bases from J, with 18 bases in between. The CDR3: CAISVGDLGLLNTEAFF. In DNA, the CDR3 is TGTGCCATCAGTGTAGGGGATTTAGGCCTCCTGAACACTGAAGCTTTCTTT.

The V and J genes are TRBV10-1 and TRBJ2-5, with TRBD2 matching 8 bases. CDR1 and CDR2 (germline): WNHNN, SYGVQD (reference sequence). This CDR3 region has 14 residues. V trimming: 2 bases; J trimming: 1 base; junction bases outside the gene matches: 0. The CDR3 protein is CASSETSGQETQYF. CDR3 DNA: TGCGCCAGCAGTGAGACTAGCGGCCAAGAGACCCAGTACTTC.

This clone was counted a single time. The genes are TRBV7-8 and TRBJ2-3, with 9 nucleotides matching TRBD1. This CDR3 contains 16 residues. Looked up from germline, CDR1 is SGHVS and CDR2 is FQNEAQ. The V gene end was trimmed by 5 bases and the J gene end by 4 bases; junction bases not matched to a gene: 10. CDR3 nucleotides: TGTGCCAGCAGCACGGGGGACAGGGTGAGTCCAGATACGCAGTATTTT. Translation gives CASSTGDRVSPDTQYF.

The chain employs TRBV2 and TRBJ1-5; tentatively, D is TRBD1 (6 bases). This CDR3 spans 16 amino acids. The V gene's germline CDR1 is SNHLY and CDR2 FYNNEI. V gave up 0 bases and J gave up 7 bases, with 16 bases separating them. CDR3 protein: CASSEARGGGDQPQHF. The CDR3 nucleotides are TGTGCCAGCAGTGAAGCGCGGGGAGGGGGGGACCAGCCCCAGCATTTT. The entire variable domain, with the rest obtained from reference TRBV2 and TRBJ1-5, is as follows: EPEVTQTPSHQVTQMGQEVILRCVPISNHLYFYWYRQILGQKVEFLVSFYNNEISEKSEIFDDQFSVERPDGSNFTLKIRSTKLEDSAMYFCASSEARGGGDQPQHFGDGTRLSIL.

This chain links TRBV28 with TRBJ1-6; weak D call: TRBD1 (6 bases). Per germline, CDR1 MDHEN and CDR2 SYDVKM. Trimming shortened V by 6 bases and J by 7 bases, and 22 bases separated the two germline ends. The CDR3 sequence is 17 residues long. CDR3 sequence: CASSPRSYRVGNSPLHF. The DNA of the CDR3 is TGTGCCAGCAGCCCTCGCTCCTACAGGGTAGGGAATTCACCCCTCCACTTT.

The CDR3 spells CASTGNLAGEQYF. In DNA, the CDR3 is TGTGCCAGCACCGGAAATCTAGCGGGAGAGCAGTACTTC. The genes are TRBV6-5 and TRBJ2-7; 9 positions match TRBD2. V lost 7 bases to trimming and J lost 7 bases; unmatched junction nucleotides: 8. The CDR3 sequence is 13 residues long. From germline, CDR1 is MNHEY and CDR2 SVGAGI.

J is TRBJ2-3 and V is TRBV5-4, with no clear D. Trimming pared 4 bases from V and 2 bases from J, leaving 8 bases between. This CDR3 has 13 amino acids. Germline loops: CDR1 SGHNT, CDR2 YYREEE (reference sequence). As DNA, the CDR3 is TGTGCCAGCAGCATTCAGGTCACAGATACGCAGTATTTT. Residues: CASSIQVTDTQYF.

This sequence joins TRBV5-1 and TRBJ1-2, with TRBD1 identical over 8 bases. The CDR3 has 16 amino acids. Germline V gene data show CDR1 as SGHRS and CDR2 as YFSETQ. The V gene end was trimmed by 4 bases and the J gene end by 3 bases; junction bases not matched to a gene: 11. This CDR3 is CASSPQPGQEDYGYTF. CDR3 DNA sequence: TGCGCCAGCAGCCCCCAACCGGGACAGGAGGACTATGGCTACACCTTC.

Only one count was recorded for this clone. CDR3 sequence reads: CAVSRETNEKLFF. The CDR3 coding sequence is TGTGCCGTATCCAGGGAAACTAATGAAAAACTGTTTTTT. J is TRBJ1-4 and V is TRBV10-3, with D perhaps matching TRBD1 (5 bases). CDR3 length: 13 residues. Germline V gives CDR1 ENHRY, CDR2 SYGVKD. V dropped 11 bases and J dropped 1 base, with 11 bases sitting between them.

This chain joins TRBV5-6 and TRBJ1-4; D gene ambiguous. The CDR3 is 13 residues long. Germline CDR1 reads SGHDT; CDR2 reads YYEEEE. V lost 1 base and J lost 6, with 7 bases in between. The CDR3 here is CASSLPADEKLFF. The DNA of the CDR3 is TGTGCCAGCAGCTTGCCAGCGGATGAAAAACTGTTTTTT.

The V gene is TRBV28, the J gene TRBJ2-7, with 7 bases identical to TRBD2. In germline, CDR1 is MDHEN, CDR2 SYDVKM. The CDR3 runs to 15 residues. Trimming cost V 6 bases and J 2 bases; bases outside gene matches: 10. The chain's CDR3 is CASSLVAGPAYEQYF. As DNA, the CDR3 is TGTGCCAGCAGCTTGGTAGCGGGTCCCGCCTACGAGCAGTACTTC.

This clone was counted a single time. This chain connects TRBV4-1 to TRBJ1-2, with D possibly being TRBD1 (5 bases). The V gene's germline CDR1 is MGHRA and CDR2 YSYEKL. There are 17 residues in the CDR3. V lost 1 base and J lost 4, with 19 bases in between. The CDR3 protein is CASSQAARGREVYGYTF. DNA of the CDR3: TGCGCCAGCAGCCAAGCGGCTCGGGGCAGGGAGGTCTATGGCTACACCTTC.

This rearrangement joins TRBV12-3 or TRBV12-4 to TRBJ1-2; D gene uncertain. The CDR3 contains 13 residues. V was shortened by 6 bases and J by 6 bases, with 14 bases between the two germline ends. Here the CDR3 DNA reads TGTGCCAGCAGCCTTCCAACCGAGAATGGCTACACCTTC. The encoded protein is CASSLPTENGYTF.

The chain recombines TRBV6-1 with TRBJ2-3, with TRBD1 identical over 12 bases. V trimming: 2 bases; J trimming: 1 base; junction bases outside the gene matches: 1. Germline V CDR1 and CDR2: MNHNS, SASEGT. The CDR3 spans 16 residues. DNA of the CDR3: TGTGCCAGCAGTGAACGGGACAGGGGGCGCACAGATACGCAGTATTTT. It translates to CASSERDRGRTDTQYF.